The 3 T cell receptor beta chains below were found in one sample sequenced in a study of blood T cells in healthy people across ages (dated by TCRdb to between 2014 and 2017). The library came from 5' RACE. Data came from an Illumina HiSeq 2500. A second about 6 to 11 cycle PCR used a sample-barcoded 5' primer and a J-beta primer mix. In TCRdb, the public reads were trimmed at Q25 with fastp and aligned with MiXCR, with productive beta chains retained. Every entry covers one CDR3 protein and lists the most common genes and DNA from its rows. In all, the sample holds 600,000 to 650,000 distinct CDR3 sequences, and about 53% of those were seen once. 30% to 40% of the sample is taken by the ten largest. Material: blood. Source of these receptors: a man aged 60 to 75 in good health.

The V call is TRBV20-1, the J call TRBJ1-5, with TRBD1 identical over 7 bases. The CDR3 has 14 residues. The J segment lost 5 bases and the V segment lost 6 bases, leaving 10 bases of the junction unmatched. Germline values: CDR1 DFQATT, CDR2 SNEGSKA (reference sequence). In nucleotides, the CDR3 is TGCAGTGCGGCCTCTGGGACAGACTATCAGCCCCAGCATTTT. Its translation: CSAASGTDYQPQHF.

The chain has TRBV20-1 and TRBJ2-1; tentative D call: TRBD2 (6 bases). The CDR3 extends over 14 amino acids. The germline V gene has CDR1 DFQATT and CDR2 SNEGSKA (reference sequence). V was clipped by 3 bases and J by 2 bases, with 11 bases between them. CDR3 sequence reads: CSASGGVAYNEQFF. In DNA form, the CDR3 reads TGCAGTGCTAGCGGCGGGGTTGCCTACAATGAGCAGTTCTTC.

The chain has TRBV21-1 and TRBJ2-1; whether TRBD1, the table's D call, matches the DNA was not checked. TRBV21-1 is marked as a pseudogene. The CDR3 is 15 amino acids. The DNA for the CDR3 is TGTGCCAGCAGCAAAATACAGGGGGTCTACAATGAGCAGTTCTTC. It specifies CASSKIQGVYNEQFF.